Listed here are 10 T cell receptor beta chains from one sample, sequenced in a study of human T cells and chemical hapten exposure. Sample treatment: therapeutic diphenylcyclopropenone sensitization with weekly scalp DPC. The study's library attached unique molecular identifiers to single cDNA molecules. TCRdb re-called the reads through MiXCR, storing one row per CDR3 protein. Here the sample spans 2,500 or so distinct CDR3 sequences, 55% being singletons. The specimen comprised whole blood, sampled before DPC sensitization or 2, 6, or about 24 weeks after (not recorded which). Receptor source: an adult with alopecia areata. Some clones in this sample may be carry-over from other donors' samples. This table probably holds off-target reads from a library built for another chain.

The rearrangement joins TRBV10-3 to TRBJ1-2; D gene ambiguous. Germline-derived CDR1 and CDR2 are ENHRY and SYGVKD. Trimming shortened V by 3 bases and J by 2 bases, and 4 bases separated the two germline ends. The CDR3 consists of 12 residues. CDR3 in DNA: TGTGCCATCAGTGAAGGGAACTATGGCTACACCTTC. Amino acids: CAISEGNYGYTF.

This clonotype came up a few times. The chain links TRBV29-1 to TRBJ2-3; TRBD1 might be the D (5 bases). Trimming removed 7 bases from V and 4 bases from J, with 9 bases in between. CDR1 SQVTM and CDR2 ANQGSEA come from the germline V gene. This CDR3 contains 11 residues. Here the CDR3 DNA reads TGCAGCGGGTTGGGGCCAGATACGCAGTATTTT. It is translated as CSGLGPDTQYF.

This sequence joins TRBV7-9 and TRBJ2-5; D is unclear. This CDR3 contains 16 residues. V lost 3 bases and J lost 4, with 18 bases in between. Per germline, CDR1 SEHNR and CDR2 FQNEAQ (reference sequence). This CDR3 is CASSFPPGTSVETQYF. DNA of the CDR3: TGTGCCAGCAGCTTCCCCCCGGGCACATCGGTAGAGACCCAGTACTTC.

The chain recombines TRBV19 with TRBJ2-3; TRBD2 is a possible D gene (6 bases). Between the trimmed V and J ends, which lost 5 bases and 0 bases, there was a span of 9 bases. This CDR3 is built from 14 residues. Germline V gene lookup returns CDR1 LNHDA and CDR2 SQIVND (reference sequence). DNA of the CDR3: TGTGCCAGTAGTCCGGGAGCTAGCACAGATACGCAGTATTTT. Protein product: CASSPGASTDTQYF. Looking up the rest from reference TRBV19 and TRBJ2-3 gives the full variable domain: DGGITQSPKYLFRKEGQNVTLSCEQNLNHDAMYWYRQDPGQGLRLIYYSQIVNDFQKGDIAEGYSVSREKKESFPLTVTSAQKNPTAFYLCASSPGASTDTQYFGPGTRLTVL.

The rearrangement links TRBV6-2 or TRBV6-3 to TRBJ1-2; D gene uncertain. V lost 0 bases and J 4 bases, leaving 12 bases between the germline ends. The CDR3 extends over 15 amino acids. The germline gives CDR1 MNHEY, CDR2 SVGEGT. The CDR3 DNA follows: TGTGCCAGCAGTTACTCGAAATGGGAGGGCTATGGCTACACCTTC. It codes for CASSYSKWEGYGYTF.

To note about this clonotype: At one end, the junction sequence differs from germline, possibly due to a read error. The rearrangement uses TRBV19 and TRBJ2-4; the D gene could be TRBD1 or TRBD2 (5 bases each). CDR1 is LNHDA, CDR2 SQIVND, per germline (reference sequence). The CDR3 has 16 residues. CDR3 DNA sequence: TGTGCCAGTAGTCCCCGTGGGGACCTAGCCAAAAACATTCTGTACTTC. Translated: CASSPRGDLAKNILYF.

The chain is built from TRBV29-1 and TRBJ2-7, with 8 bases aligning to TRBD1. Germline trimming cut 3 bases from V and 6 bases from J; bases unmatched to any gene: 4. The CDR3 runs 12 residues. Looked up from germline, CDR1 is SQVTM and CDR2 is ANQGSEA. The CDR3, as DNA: TGCAGCGTTGAGAGACAGGGGACCGAGCAGTACTTC. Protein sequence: CSVERQGTEQYF.

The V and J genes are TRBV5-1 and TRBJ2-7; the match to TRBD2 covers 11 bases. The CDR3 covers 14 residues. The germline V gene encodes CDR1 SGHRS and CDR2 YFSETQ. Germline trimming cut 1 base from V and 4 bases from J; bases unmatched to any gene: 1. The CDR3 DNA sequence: TGCGCCAGCAGCTTGACTAGCGGGAGTTACGAGCAGTACTTC. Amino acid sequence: CASSLTSGSYEQYF.

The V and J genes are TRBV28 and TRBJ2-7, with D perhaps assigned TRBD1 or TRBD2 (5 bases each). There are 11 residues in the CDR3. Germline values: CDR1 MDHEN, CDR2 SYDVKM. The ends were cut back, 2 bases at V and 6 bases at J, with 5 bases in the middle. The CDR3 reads CASSLGGEQYF. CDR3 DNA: TGTGCCAGCAGTTTAGGGGGCGAGCAGTACTTC.

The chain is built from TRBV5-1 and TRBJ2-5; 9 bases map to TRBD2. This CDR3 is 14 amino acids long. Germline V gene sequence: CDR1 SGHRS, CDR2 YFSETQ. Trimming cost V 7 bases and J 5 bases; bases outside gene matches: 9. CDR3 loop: CASSSSGSSETQYF. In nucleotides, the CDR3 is TGCGCCAGCTCAAGTAGCGGGAGCTCGGAGACCCAGTACTTC.